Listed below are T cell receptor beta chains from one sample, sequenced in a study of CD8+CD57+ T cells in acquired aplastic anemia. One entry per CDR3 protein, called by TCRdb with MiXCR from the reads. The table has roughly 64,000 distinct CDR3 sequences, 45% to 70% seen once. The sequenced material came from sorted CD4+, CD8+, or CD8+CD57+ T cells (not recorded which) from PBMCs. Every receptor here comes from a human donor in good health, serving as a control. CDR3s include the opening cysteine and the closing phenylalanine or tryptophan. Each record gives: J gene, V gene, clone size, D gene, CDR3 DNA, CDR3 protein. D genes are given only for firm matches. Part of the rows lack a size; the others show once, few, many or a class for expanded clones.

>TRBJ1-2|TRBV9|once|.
TGTGCCAGCAGCGTAGCAGACGGATCTAACTATGGCTACACCTTC
CASSVADGSNYGYTF
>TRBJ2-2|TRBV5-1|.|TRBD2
TGCGCCGGCAGCCCGGGTAGGGTAGCGGGAGATAAGACCGGGGAGCTGTTTTTT
CAGSPGRVAGDKTGELFF
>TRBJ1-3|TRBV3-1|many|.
TGTGCCAGCAGCCCTCTCGGGGGGGCAAACACCATATATTTT
CASSPLGGANTIYF
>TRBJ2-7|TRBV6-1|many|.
TGTGCCAGCACCCGGACTGGACAGTCCTACGAGCAGTACTTC
CASTRTGQSYEQYF
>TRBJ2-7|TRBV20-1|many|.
TGCAGTGCTAGAGGTTGGCGGGGTGGGCCCTACGAGCAGTACTTC
CSARGWRGGPYEQYF
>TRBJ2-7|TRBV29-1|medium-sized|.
TGCAGCGTCACGGACAGAGAATCCTACGAGCAGTACTTC
CSVTDRESYEQYF
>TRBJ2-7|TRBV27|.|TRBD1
TGTGCCAGCAGTTTCCGGGACAGAGACTACGAGCAGTACTTC
CASSFRDRDYEQYF
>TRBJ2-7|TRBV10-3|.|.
TGTGCCATCAGTGTCGGGCAGAGCTCCTACGAGCAGTACTTC
CAISVGQSSYEQYF
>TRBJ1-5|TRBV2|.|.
TGTGCCAGCAGCCCACAGGGAGGCAATCAGCCCCAGCATTTT
CASSPQGGNQPQHF
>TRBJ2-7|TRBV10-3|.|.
TGTGCCATCAGTGCAGACTTCGTCGGCGAGCAGTACTTC
CAISADFVGEQYF
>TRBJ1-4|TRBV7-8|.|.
TGTGCCAGCAGCTTAGAGGTCAGGGGAACTAATGAAAAACTGTTTTTT
CASSLEVRGTNEKLFF
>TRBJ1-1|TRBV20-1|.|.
TGCAGTGCTCGTCGGGGTGGGATGAACACTGAAGCTTTCTTT
CSARRGGMNTEAFF
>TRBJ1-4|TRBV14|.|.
TGTGCCAGCAGCCAAGATGGAGAAAAACTGTTTTTT
CASSQDGEKLFF
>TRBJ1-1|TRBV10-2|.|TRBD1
TGCGCCAGCTCCGGACAGGGCCTAAACACTGAAGCTTTCTTT
CASSGQGLNTEAFF
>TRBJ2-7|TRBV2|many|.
TGTGCCAGCAGTGAAGTAGGGGCTAGCTCCCCCTACGAGCAGTACTTC
CASSEVGASSPYEQYF
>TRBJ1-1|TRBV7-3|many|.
TGTGCCAGCAGCTTAAACTACGGGAACACTGAAGCTTTCTTT
CASSLNYGNTEAFF
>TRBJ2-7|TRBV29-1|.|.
TGCAGCGTTGAAGGGCAGGGGGTGACTAGGGAGCAGTACTTC
CSVEGQGVTREQYF
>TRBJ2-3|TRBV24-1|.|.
TGTGCCACCAGTGACTTGGGAGATACGCAGTATTTT
CATSDLGDTQYF
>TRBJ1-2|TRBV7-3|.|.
TGTGCCAGCAGCTTAGTAGGGAACGATGGCTACACCTTC
CASSLVGNDGYTF
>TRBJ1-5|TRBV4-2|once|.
TGTGCCAGCAGCCAAGATTTGAATCAGCCCCAGCATTTT
CASSQDLNQPQHF
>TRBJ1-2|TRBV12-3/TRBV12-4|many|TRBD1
TGTGCCAGCAGCCCGACAGGGTCTCGAGGCTACACCTTC
CASSPTGSRGYTF
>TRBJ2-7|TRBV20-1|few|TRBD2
TGCAGTGCTAGCCGACTAGCGGGAGACTCCTACGAGCAGTACTTC
CSASRLAGDSYEQYF
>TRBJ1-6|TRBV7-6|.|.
TGTGCCAGCAGCTTAGCCAGGGAAAATTCACCCCTCCACTTT
CASSLARENSPLHF
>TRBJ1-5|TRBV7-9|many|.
TGTGCCAGCAGCTTAACCGGGGCAAGGGAGCCCCAGCATTTT
CASSLTGAREPQHF
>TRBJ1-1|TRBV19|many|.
TGTGCCAGTAGTATCACAGGAGCTGAAGCTTTCTTT
CASSITGAEAFF
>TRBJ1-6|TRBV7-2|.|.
TGTGCCAGCAGCTTAGCTCTGGGATCACCCCTCCACTTT
CASSLALGSPLHF
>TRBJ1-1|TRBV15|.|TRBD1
TGTGCCACCAGCAGAGAACAGGGGACACTGAACACTGAAGCTTTCTTT
CATSREQGTLNTEAFF
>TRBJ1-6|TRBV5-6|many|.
TGTGCCAGCAGCTTTCTCAGCGGGAGCTATTCACCCCTCCACTTT
CASSFLSGSYSPLHF
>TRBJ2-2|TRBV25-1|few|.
TGTGCCAGCAGTGAATATGGCAGAAACACCGGGGAGCTGTTTTTT
CASSEYGRNTGELFF
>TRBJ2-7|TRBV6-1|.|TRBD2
TGTGCCATTAGGACTAGCGGGAAGTACGAGCAGTACTTC
CAIRTSGKYEQYF
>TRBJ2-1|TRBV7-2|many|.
TGTGCCAGCAGCTTCCCCACTGTGAGGAATGAGCAGTTCTTC
CASSFPTVRNEQFF
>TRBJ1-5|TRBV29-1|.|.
TGCAGCGTTGAAGGGCAGCGCCAGCATTTT
CSVEGQRQHF
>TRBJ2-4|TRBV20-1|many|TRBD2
TGCAGTGCTAATATTGCCACCGGGACTAGCGGGAACATTCAGTACTTC
CSANIATGTSGNIQYF
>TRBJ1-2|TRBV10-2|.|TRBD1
TGCGCCACCCACAGGTCAGGGGGGTCTGGCGGGGAGATCTATGGCTACACCTTC
CATHRSGGSGGEIYGYTF
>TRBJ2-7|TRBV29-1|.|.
TGCAGCGTTGAACCCAGGGGCACCGGGGGCTACGAGCAGTACTTC
CSVEPRGTGGYEQYF
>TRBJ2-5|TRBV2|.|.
TGTGCCAGCAGGGGGGGGCTAAGGGAGGAGACCCAGTACTTC
CASRGGLREETQYF
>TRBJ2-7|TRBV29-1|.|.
TGCAGCGTTGAGGACCGAGCCTACGAGCAGTACTTC
CSVEDRAYEQYF
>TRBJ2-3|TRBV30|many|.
TGTGCCTGGACCCTAGGTTGGCTAGCAAGCGATACGCAGTATTTT
CAWTLGWLASDTQYF
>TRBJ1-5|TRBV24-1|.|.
TGTGCCAACCGGGACATAGGAGATCAGCCCCAGCATTTT
CANRDIGDQPQHF
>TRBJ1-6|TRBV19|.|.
TGTGCCAGTAGTATGGTCGCCTATAATTCACCCCTCCACTTT
CASSMVAYNSPLHF
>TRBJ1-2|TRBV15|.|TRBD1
TGTGCCACCAGCAGGGCGGGACAGAGGTATGGCTACACCTTC
CATSRAGQRYGYTF
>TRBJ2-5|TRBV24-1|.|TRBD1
TGTGCCACCAGTGATCCTGGGACAGGCAATCAGCCCCAGTACTTC
CATSDPGTGNQPQYF
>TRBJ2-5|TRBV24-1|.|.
TGTGCCACCAGTGATGGCGACAGCCCGCGGGAGACCCAGTACTTC
CATSDGDSPRETQYF
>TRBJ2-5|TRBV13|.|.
TGTGCCAGCAAGTGGGGCTCTACGTTCCAAGAGACCCAGTACTTC
CASKWGSTFQETQYF
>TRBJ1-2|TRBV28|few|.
TGTGCCAGCAGTTTACAGGGCCCGCTTAATGGCTACACCTTC
CASSLQGPLNGYTF
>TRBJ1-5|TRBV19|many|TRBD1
TGTGCCAGTAGTCAGGGGGATTATAGCAATCAGCCCCAGCATTTT
CASSQGDYSNQPQHF
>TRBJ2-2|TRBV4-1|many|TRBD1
TGCGCCAGCAGCCAAGATCGCACCGGGACAGGGTGGAACACCGGGGAGCTGTTTTTT
CASSQDRTGTGWNTGELFF
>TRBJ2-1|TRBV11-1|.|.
TGTGCCAGCAGCTCAGGGACACCTTACAATGAGCAGTTCTTC
CASSSGTPYNEQFF
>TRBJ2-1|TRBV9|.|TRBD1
TGTGCCAGCAGCGCAACAGGGGGCGCCTCGGATGAGCAGTTCTTC
CASSATGGASDEQFF
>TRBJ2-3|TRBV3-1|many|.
TGTGCCAGCAGCACATTAGATACGCAGTATTTT
CASSTLDTQYF
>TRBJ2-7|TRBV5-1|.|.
TGCGCCAGCAGCTTGTTCGGGGACGAGCAGTACTTC
CASSLFGDEQYF
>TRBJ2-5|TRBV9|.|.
TGTGCCAGCATGGACATTCAAGAGACCCAGTACTTC
CASMDIQETQYF
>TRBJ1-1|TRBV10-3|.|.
TGTGCCATCAGCGGACAGTTTGAAGCTTTCTTT
CAISGQFEAFF
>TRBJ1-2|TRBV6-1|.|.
TGTGCCAACAGACAAGGGTCAGGTGGCTACACCTTC
CANRQGSGGYTF